Following are 6 T cell receptor beta chains from one sample sequenced in a study of regulatory T cells in long-lasting Graves disease. Indicated time point: persistent/refractory GD, antithyroid drugs over 5 years with positive TRAb. Following extraction of RNA from PBMCs, that RNA was used to make the TCR library. Arm-PCR of CDR3 regions and iRepertoire HTBI primers were used to build TCR beta libraries. TCRdb analysed the multiplex PCR reads with MiXCR anew, one entry per CDR3 protein. The sample includes about 400,000 distinct CDR3 sequences, 20% of them seen just once. Here the sequenced sample was peripheral blood mononuclear cells (PBMCs), taken when the disease was refractory, from a patient treated with antithyroid drugs. Source of these receptors: a female donor with Graves disease.

V gene TRBV7-9 combines with J gene TRBJ1-1; 11 bases agree with TRBD1. The CDR3 is 17 residues long. Germline lookup yields CDR1 SEHNR and CDR2 FQNEAQ (reference sequence). Trimming cost V 1 base and J 0 bases; bases outside gene matches: 4. Written as DNA, the CDR3 is TGTGCCAGCAGCTTAGGGACAGGGGGCCCTGTGAACACTGAAGCTTTCTTT. This encodes CASSLGTGGPVNTEAFF.

The table lists this clonotype with many counts. This chain connects TRBV7-2 to TRBJ2-7; 7 nucleotides match TRBD2. CDR3 length equals 14 residues. V shed 9 bases, J shed 0 bases, and the junction held 8 bases outside the gene matches. The germline V gene encodes CDR1 SGHTA and CDR2 FQGNSA. The CDR3 sequence: CASSLAASSYEQYF. The CDR3 DNA is TGTGCCAGTTCCCTAGCGGCAAGCTCCTACGAGCAGTACTTC.

This clonotype was observed a handful of times. The rearrangement uses TRBV29-1 and TRBJ1-2; 9 positions match TRBD1. Germline loops: CDR1 SQVTM, CDR2 ANQGSEA. Trimming at V came to 4 bases and at J to 5 bases, leaving 8 bases not matched to a gene. The CDR3 loop spans 14 amino acids. CDR3 coding DNA: TGCAGCGTTGGGACAGGGGAGGAGGGGTATGGCTACACCTTC. It yields the protein CSVGTGEEGYGYTF.

The rearrangement links TRBV10-1 to TRBJ2-7; D may be TRBD1 (6 bases). The V and J ends lost 11 bases and 7 bases respectively, with 18 bases between them. The CDR3 has 12 residues. The germline V gene encodes CDR1 WNHNN and CDR2 SYGVQD (reference sequence). For the CDR3, the DNA is TGCGCCCCACAGACAGGCTGTGCAGAGCAGTACTTC. Translating gives CAPQTGCAEQYF.

The sample holds many counts of this clonotype. The chain links TRBV3-1 to TRBJ1-2, with TRBD1 as a possible D gene (6 bases). The germline gives CDR1 LGHDT, CDR2 YNNKEL (reference sequence). The V and J ends lost 3 bases and 5 bases respectively, with 7 bases between them. The CDR3 is 12 amino acids. The CDR3 loop reads CASSQRGYGYTF. The CDR3 region has the DNA TGTGCCAGCAGCCAGAGGGGGTATGGCTACACCTTC.

This clonotype was picked up many times. The genes are TRBV12-3 or TRBV12-4 and TRBJ2-7; D unresolved. V lost 3 bases, J lost 1 base, and 4 bases lay in between. CDR3 length: 12 residues. Written as DNA, the CDR3 is TGTGCCAGCAGTTTGTGGTCCTACGAGCAGTACTTC. It encodes CASSLWSYEQYF.